Presented here are 18 T cell receptor beta chains from one specimen sequenced in a study of T-cell memory formation after mild COVID-19. TCRdb re-derived calls from the 5' RACE reads in MiXCR, one entry per CDR3 protein. The repertoire consists of 540,000 or so distinct CDR3 sequences, with around 21% occurring once and the leading ten covering approximately 13%. The specimen was PBMCs or a T cell subset sorted from them (not recorded which). The receptor source for this set is an adult woman who had mild COVID-19 (a few samples of this study predate the infection). Cell type and time point are not known.

This clonotype has only a few counts. The V gene is TRBV20-1, the J gene TRBJ2-1; possible D gene TRBD2, 8 bases. The CDR3 totals 14 residues. Germline V gene sequence: CDR1 DFQATT, CDR2 SNEGSKA (reference sequence). V lost 6 bases and J 10 bases, leaving 22 bases between the germline ends. CDR3 loop: CSAQGVAGWMEQFF. The CDR3 DNA follows: TGCAGTGCGCAGGGGGTAGCGGGGTGGATGGAGCAGTTCTTC.

The rearrangement links TRBV12-3 or TRBV12-4 to TRBJ2-3; maybe TRBD1 (5 bases). This CDR3 has 15 residues. V was cut by 1 base and J by 5 bases, with 13 bases left in between. The CDR3 coding sequence is TGTGCCAGCAGTTTAGGCAGGTCCCAGGGAGATACGCAGTATTTT. Translated: CASSLGRSQGDTQYF.

This clonotype was counted only a few times. The chain uses TRBV7-6 and TRBJ2-2, with D hard to call. The CDR3 spans 14 residues. V shed 3 bases and J shed 7 bases, with 12 bases lying between them. Germline V CDR1 and CDR2: SGHVS, FNYEAQ. The CDR3 region is CASSLERSVGELFF. The CDR3 bases are TGTGCCAGCAGCTTGGAAAGATCCGTCGGGGAGCTGTTTTTT.

This chain connects TRBV7-8 to TRBJ1-6; TRBD1 matches at 9 bases. CDR1 is SGHVS, CDR2 FQNEAQ, per germline. Trimming removed 5 bases from V and 10 bases from J; junction bases left unmatched: 12. This CDR3 is built from 16 residues. The CDR3 spells CASSARTGVGSSPLHF. CDR3 DNA sequence: TGTGCCAGCAGCGCTCGGACAGGGGTCGGGAGCTCACCCCTCCACTTT. Using reference TRBV7-8 and TRBJ1-6 for the parts outside the CDR3, the full variable domain is GAGVSQSPRYKVAKRGQDVALRCDPISGHVSLFWYQQALGQGPEFLTYFQNEAQLDKSGLPSDRFFAERPEGSVSTLKIQRTQQEDSAVYLCASSARTGVGSSPLHFGNGTRLTVT.

With respect to this clonotype: An end of the junction does not agree with germline; a read error may underlie this. The CDR3 bases are TGTGCCCGGAGTGAGACAGGGGGGAATCAGCCCCAGCATTTT. Its protein is CARSETGGNQPQHF. The chain employs TRBV30 and TRBJ1-5; 9 nucleotides agree with TRBD1. Germline V gene lookup returns CDR1 GTSNPN and CDR2 SVGIG (reference sequence). The CDR3 covers 14 residues.

This clonotype was counted between two and nine times. The V call is TRBV27, the J call TRBJ2-5; TRBD1 agrees at 10 bases. CDR3 size: 16 residues. Germline assignment: CDR1 MNHEY and CDR2 SMNVEV (reference sequence). The J segment lost 2 bases and the V segment lost 2 bases, leaving 5 bases of the junction unmatched. For the CDR3, the DNA is TGTGCCAGCAGTTTAGGGGGACAGGGGTTACAAGAGACCCAGTACTTC. The encoded protein is CASSLGGQGLQETQYF.

V usage is TRBV7-3 and J usage is TRBJ1-6; D is ambiguous. The CDR3 has 14 residues. V lost 3 bases and J 6 bases, leaving 9 bases between the germline ends. The germline V gene encodes CDR1 SGHTA and CDR2 FQGTGA. Written as DNA, the CDR3 is TGTGCCAGCAGCTTTGGAGACCTTAATTCACCCCTCCACTTT. As protein: CASSFGDLNSPLHF.

This clonotype was recorded a few times. The chain couples TRBV7-3 to TRBJ2-3, with 7 bases aligning to TRBD2. CDR3 length: 16 residues. Germline CDR1 and CDR2: SGHTA and FQGTGA. J lost 0 bases, V lost 5 bases, and 8 bases had no gene match. The CDR3 is CASSRRDSGSTDTQYF. DNA of the CDR3: TGTGCCAGCAGCCGCCGGGATAGCGGGAGCACAGATACGCAGTATTTT.

This clonotype was counted only a few times. V and J are TRBV12-3 or TRBV12-4 and TRBJ2-2, with 7 bases aligning to TRBD2. Germline trimming cut 5 bases from V and 1 base from J; bases unmatched to any gene: 4. This CDR3 spans 15 amino acids. The CDR3 DNA sequence: TGTGCCAGCAGTCATAGCGGGCTGAACACCGGGGAGCTGTTTTTT. This gives the protein CASSHSGLNTGELFF.

The chain employs TRBV9 and TRBJ1-1; D is undetermined. The CDR3 is 15 residues long. Germline CDR1 and CDR2: SGDLS and YYNGEE. Trimming shortened V by 2 bases and J by 1 base, and 12 bases separated the two germline ends. The CDR3 DNA reads as TGTGCCAGCAGCGTCTCTCCCACACCGAACACTGAAGCTTTCTTT. Translation gives CASSVSPTPNTEAFF. Complete variable domain (other parts from reference TRBV9 and TRBJ1-1): DSGVTQTPKHLITATGQRVTLRCSPRSGDLSVYWYQQSLDQGLQFLIQYYNGEERAKGNILERFSAQQFPDLHSELNLSSLELGDSALYFCASSVSPTPNTEAFFGQGTRLTVV.

This clonotype was seen a handful of times. This chain connects TRBV11-2 to TRBJ2-1; the D is unclear. The CDR3 length is 15 residues. Per germline, CDR1 SGHAT and CDR2 FQNNGV. V lost 6 bases to trimming and J lost 5 bases, with 17 bases between them. CDR3 amino acids: CASRSITGLDNEQFF. The CDR3 nucleotides are TGTGCCAGCAGGTCCATCACCGGTCTTGACAATGAGCAGTTCTTC.

This clonotype appeared a few times. This rearrangement joins TRBV6-5 to TRBJ2-7, with 8 bases identical to TRBD2. The CDR3 runs 15 residues. Germline V CDR1 and CDR2: MNHEY, SVGAGI. The trim removed 6 bases at V and 0 bases at J, leaving 7 bases unmatched. The CDR3 loop reads CASSPTGGSSYEQYF. The CDR3 region has the DNA TGTGCCAGCAGCCCAACGGGGGGGAGCTCCTACGAGCAGTACTTC.

This chain connects TRBV12-3 or TRBV12-4 to TRBJ1-4; D unclear. The CDR3 is made up of 14 amino acids. The V gene lost 2 bases and the J gene lost 5 bases, with 9 bases spanning the gap. The CDR3 spells CASSLFTLNEKLFF. The CDR3 nucleotides are TGTGCCAGCAGTTTATTCACCCTAAATGAAAAACTGTTTTTT.

This sequence joins TRBV12-3 or TRBV12-4 and TRBJ1-4; possibly TRBD1 for D (6 bases). V was cut by 3 bases and J by 5 bases, with 10 bases left in between. The length of the CDR3 is 14 residues. The CDR3 sequence: CASSLRRGNEKLFF. The CDR3 bases are TGTGCCAGCAGTTTGCGCAGGGGCAATGAAAAACTGTTTTTT.

The chain couples TRBV6-5 to TRBJ2-1; D uncertain. CDR1 is MNHEY, CDR2 SVGAGI, per germline. This CDR3 spans 15 amino acids. With 1 base removed from V and 6 bases from J, the gap between germline ends came to 13 bases. The CDR3 protein is CASSYYPDVTNEQFF. The CDR3 coding sequence is TGTGCCAGCAGTTACTACCCGGACGTCACCAATGAGCAGTTCTTC.

The chain carries TRBV5-1 and TRBJ2-5; D is perhaps TRBD1 (5 bases). Germline loops: CDR1 SGHRS, CDR2 YFSETQ. This CDR3 has 16 residues. V lost 0 bases to trimming and J lost 2 bases, with 14 bases between them. In DNA, the CDR3 is TGCGCCAGCAGCTTGGGTCCAGCAGGGAATCAAGAGACCCAGTACTTC. Protein: CASSLGPAGNQETQYF.

This clonotype was found a few times. The J gene is TRBJ2-1, the V gene TRBV9, with TRBD2 identical over 9 bases. The CDR3 covers 17 residues. Trimming at V came to 0 bases and at J to 7 bases, leaving 11 bases not matched to a gene. Germline values: CDR1 SGDLS, CDR2 YYNGEE. DNA for the CDR3: TGTGCCAGCAGCGTAGAAGGAGAGGCTAGCGGGGTTAATGAGCAGTTCTTC. This encodes CASSVEGEASGVNEQFF.

This clonotype was seen a handful of times. The chain has TRBV5-6 and TRBJ2-7; 7 bases map to TRBD1. The V gene's germline CDR1 is SGHDT and CDR2 YYEEEE. The CDR3 is 13 residues long. Trimming at V came to 1 base and at J to 6 bases, leaving 4 bases not matched to a gene. This chain's CDR3 is CASSLRAGGEQYF. CDR3 DNA sequence: TGTGCCAGCAGCTTGAGAGCAGGGGGCGAGCAGTACTTC. Complete variable domain (other parts from reference TRBV5-6 and TRBJ2-7): DAGVTQSPTHLIKTRGQQVTLRCSPKSGHDTVSWYQQALGQGPQFIFQYYEEEERQRGNFPDRFSGHQFPNYSSELNVNALLLGDSALYLCASSLRAGGEQYFGPGTRLTVT.